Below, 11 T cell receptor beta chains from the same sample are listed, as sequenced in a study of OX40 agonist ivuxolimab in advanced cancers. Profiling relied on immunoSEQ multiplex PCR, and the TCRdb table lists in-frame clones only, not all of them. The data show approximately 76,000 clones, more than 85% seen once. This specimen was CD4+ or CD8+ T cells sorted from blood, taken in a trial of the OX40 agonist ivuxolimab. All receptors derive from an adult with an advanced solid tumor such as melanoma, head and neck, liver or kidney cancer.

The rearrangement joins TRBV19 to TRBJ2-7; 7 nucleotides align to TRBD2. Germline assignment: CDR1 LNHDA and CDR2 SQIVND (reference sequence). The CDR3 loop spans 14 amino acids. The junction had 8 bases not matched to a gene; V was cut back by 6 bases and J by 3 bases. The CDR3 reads CASRGGMGGYEQYF. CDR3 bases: TGTGCCAGTAGGGGAGGGATGGGGGGCTACGAGCAGTACTTC.

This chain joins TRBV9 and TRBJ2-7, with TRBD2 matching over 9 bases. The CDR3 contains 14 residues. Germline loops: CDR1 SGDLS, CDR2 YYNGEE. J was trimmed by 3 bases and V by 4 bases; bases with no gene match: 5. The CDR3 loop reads CASSPSGVGYEQYF. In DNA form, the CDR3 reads TGTGCCAGCAGCCCTAGCGGGGTGGGCTACGAGCAGTACTTC.

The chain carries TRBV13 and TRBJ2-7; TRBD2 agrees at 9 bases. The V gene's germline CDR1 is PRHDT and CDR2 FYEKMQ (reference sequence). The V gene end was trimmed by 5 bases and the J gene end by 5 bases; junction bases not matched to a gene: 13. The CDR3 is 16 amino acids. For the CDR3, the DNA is TGTGCCAGCAGCCCATATACGATCGAGCGGGGGGACGAGCAGTACTTC. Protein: CASSPYTIERGDEQYF.

The CDR3 spells CASSVTEAFF. CDR3 coding DNA: TGCGCCAGCAGTGTAACTGAAGCTTTCTTT. This sequence joins TRBV10-2 and TRBJ1-1; D ambiguous. Trimming left V 4 bases short and J 5 bases short, with 2 bases between. The CDR3 consists of 10 residues. Germline V gene sequence: CDR1 WSHSY, CDR2 SAAADI.

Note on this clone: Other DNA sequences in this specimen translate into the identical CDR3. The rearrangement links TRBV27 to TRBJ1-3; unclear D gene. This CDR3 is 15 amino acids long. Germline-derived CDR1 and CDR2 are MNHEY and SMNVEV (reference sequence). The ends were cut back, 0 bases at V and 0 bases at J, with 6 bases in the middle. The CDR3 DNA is TGTGCCAGCAGTTTATCGGGAGGCTCTGGAAACACCATATATTTT. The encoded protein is CASSLSGGSGNTIYF.

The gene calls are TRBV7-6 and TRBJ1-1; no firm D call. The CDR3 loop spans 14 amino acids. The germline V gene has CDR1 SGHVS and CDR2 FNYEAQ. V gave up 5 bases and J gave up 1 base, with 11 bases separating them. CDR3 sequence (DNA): TGTGCCAGCAGCCTCCGGGGAAAGAACACTGAAGCTTTCTTT. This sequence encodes CASSLRGKNTEAFF. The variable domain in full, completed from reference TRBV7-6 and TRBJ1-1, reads GAGVSQSPRYKVTKRGQDVALRCDPISGHVSLYWYRQALGQGPEFLTYFNYEAQQDKSGLPNDRFSAERPEGSISTLTIQRTEQRDSAMYRCASSLRGKNTEAFFGQGTRLTVV.

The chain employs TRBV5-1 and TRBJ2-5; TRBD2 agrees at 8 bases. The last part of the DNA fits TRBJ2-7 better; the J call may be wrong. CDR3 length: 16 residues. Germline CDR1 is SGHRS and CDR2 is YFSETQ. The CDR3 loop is CASSIASGGAFDEQYF. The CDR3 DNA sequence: TGCGCCAGCAGCATCGCGTCCGGGGGGGCTTTCGACGAGCAGTACTTC.

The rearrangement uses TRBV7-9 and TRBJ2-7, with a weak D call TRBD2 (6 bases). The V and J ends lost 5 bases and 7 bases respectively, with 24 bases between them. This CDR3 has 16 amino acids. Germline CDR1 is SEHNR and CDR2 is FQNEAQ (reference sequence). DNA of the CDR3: TGTGCCAGCAGCCCCCCCCAGGGAGGAGGCTTAGGGGAGCAGTACTTC. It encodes CASSPPQGGGLGEQYF.

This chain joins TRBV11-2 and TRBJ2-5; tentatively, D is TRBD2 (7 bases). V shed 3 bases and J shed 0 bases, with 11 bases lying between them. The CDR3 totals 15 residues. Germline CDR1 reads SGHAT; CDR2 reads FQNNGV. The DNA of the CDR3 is TGTGCCAGCAGCTTTAGGGGGGGGGACCAAGAGACCCAGTACTTC. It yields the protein CASSFRGGDQETQYF.

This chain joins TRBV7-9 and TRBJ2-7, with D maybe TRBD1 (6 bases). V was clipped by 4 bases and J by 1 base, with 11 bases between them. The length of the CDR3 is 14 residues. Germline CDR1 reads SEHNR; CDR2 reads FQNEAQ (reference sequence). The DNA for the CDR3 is TGTGCCAGCAGCTCGCTCAGGGGATCCTACGAGCAGTACTTC. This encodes CASSSLRGSYEQYF.

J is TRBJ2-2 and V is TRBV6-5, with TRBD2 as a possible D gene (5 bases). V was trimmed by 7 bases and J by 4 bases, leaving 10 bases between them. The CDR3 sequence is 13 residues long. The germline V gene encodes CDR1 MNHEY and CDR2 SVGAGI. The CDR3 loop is CASMAGGTGELFF. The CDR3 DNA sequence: TGTGCCAGCATGGCGGGCGGCACCGGGGAGCTGTTTTTT.